The 20 T cell receptor beta chains given below trace back to one sample, sequenced in a study of blood T cell repertoires in COVID-19. Repertoires were generated with immunoSEQ multiplex PCR, while TCRdb's copy carries only in-frame clones and drops some. The sample carries around 330,000 clones, roughly 87% recorded once. The specimen was PBMCs or T cells enriched from blood (not recorded which). The receptors here all came from a young woman who had recovered from COVID-19.

V and J are TRBV15 and TRBJ1-1; TRBD1 agrees at 7 bases. With 0 bases clipped from V and 12 bases from J, the junction kept 7 bases outside the gene matches. Per the germline V gene, CDR1 is LNHNV and CDR2 is YYDKDF (reference sequence). The CDR3 length is 13 residues. The CDR3 reads CATSRDRGFESFF. DNA for the CDR3: TGTGCCACCAGCAGAGACAGGGGGTTCGAATCTTTCTTT.

The V gene is TRBV14, the J gene TRBJ1-1; a possible D gene is TRBD1 (6 bases). V was trimmed by 4 bases and J by 0 bases, leaving 24 bases between them. The germline gives CDR1 SGHDN, CDR2 FVKESK. The CDR3 spans 19 residues. The CDR3 sequence is CASSPNRDYVFEMNTEAFF. CDR3 bases: TGTGCCAGCAGCCCGAACAGGGACTATGTTTTCGAAATGAACACTGAAGCTTTCTTT.

The genes are TRBV5-5 and TRBJ2-1; 13 positions agree with TRBD2. The V and J ends lost 0 bases and 8 bases, in that order; junction bases with no gene match: 8. This CDR3 has 17 amino acids. Germline V lookup: CDR1 SGHKS, CDR2 YYEKEE (reference sequence). CDR3: CASSLGPTSGGTYEQFF. DNA of the CDR3: TGTGCCAGCAGCTTGGGGCCGACTAGCGGGGGGACGTATGAGCAGTTCTTC.

The rearrangement links TRBV2 to TRBJ1-1, with 7 bases that match TRBD1. Germline CDR1 and CDR2: SNHLY and FYNNEI. CDR3 length: 14 residues. With V trimmed by 4 bases and J by 3 bases, 5 bases remained unmatched. The CDR3 here is CASSAAGGDTEAFF. CDR3 DNA: TGTGCCAGCAGTGCGGCAGGGGGTGACACTGAAGCTTTCTTT.

The chain joins TRBV6-5 to TRBJ1-4, with D possibly TRBD1 on 6 matching bases. Trimming removed 5 bases from V and 4 bases from J, with 11 bases in between. The CDR3 consists of 14 residues. Per germline, CDR1 MNHEY and CDR2 SVGAGI. The CDR3 region is CASSTGYGNEKLFF. CDR3 coding DNA: TGTGCCAGCAGTACAGGGTACGGTAATGAAAAACTGTTTTTT.

This clone was picked up a small number of times. This chain connects TRBV28 to TRBJ1-6, with 10 bases matching TRBD1. This CDR3 region has 16 residues. V lost 5 bases to trimming and J lost 8 bases; unmatched junction nucleotides: 9. Germline values: CDR1 MDHEN, CDR2 SYDVKM. The CDR3 sequence is CASSGATGTGDSPLHF. In nucleotides, the CDR3 is TGTGCCAGCAGTGGCGCGACCGGGACAGGGGATTCACCCCTCCACTTT.

The V and J genes are TRBV7-2 and TRBJ2-4, with TRBD2 as a possible D gene (5 bases). Germline V lookup: CDR1 SGHTA, CDR2 FQGNSA. V was trimmed by 1 base and J by 9 bases, leaving 10 bases between them. The CDR3 spans 13 residues. CDR3 residues: CASSLEVGGIQYF. CDR3 DNA: TGTGCCAGCAGCTTAGAGGTCGGAGGCATTCAGTACTTC.

The rearrangement uses TRBV2 and TRBJ1-3, with 8 bases lining up with TRBD1. This CDR3 has 13 amino acids. Unmatched junction bases numbered 2, after V lost 6 bases and J lost 4 bases. The germline V gene encodes CDR1 SNHLY and CDR2 FYNNEI. Here the CDR3 reads CASSTGGGNTIYF. In nucleotides, the CDR3 is TGTGCCAGCAGCACAGGGGGAGGAAACACCATATATTTT.

This rearrangement joins TRBV30 to TRBJ1-5; no definite D call. This CDR3 spans 15 amino acids. CDR1 and CDR2 (germline): GTSNPN, SVGIG (reference sequence). V was clipped by 0 bases and J by 1 base, with 10 bases between them. Here the CDR3 DNA reads TGTGCCTGGAGTGTTCCGTTTCCCAGCAATCAGCCCCAGCATTTT. This gives the protein CAWSVPFPSNQPQHF.

The rearrangement joins TRBV4-2 to TRBJ2-2; D unclear. The germline V gene has CDR1 LGHNA and CDR2 YNFKEQ. CDR3 length equals 16 residues. V gave up 1 base and J gave up 0 bases, with 9 bases separating them. The CDR3 protein is CASSQGHSSNTGELFF. CDR3 coding DNA: TGTGCCAGCAGCCAAGGTCACAGTTCGAACACCGGGGAGCTGTTTTTT.

This clone was seen a single time. This rearrangement joins TRBV19 to TRBJ1-2; tentatively, D is TRBD1 (5 bases). The CDR3 runs 14 residues. V lost 5 bases and J lost 2, with 12 bases in between. Germline V gives CDR1 LNHDA, CDR2 SQIVND (reference sequence). The CDR3 region has the DNA TGTGCCAGTAGTCGCCAGGGCAGAAACTATGGCTACACCTTC. Amino acids: CASSRQGRNYGYTF.

The J gene is TRBJ2-1, the V gene TRBV5-5; 8 positions match TRBD1. This CDR3 spans 14 amino acids. Germline V lookup: CDR1 SGHKS, CDR2 YYEKEE (reference sequence). After removal of 6 bases from V and 2 bases from J, the junction contained 4 bases not matched to a gene. In nucleotides, the CDR3 is TGTGCCAGCAACTCAGGGGGCCCCTACAATGAGCAGTTCTTC. It codes for CASNSGGPYNEQFF.

The chain joins TRBV3-1 (or the pseudogene TRBV3-2) to TRBJ1-1, with D tentatively TRBD1 (5 bases). The CDR3 extends over 15 amino acids. The V gene's germline CDR1 is LGHDT and CDR2 YNNKEL (reference sequence). V gave up 0 bases and J gave up 3 bases, with 11 bases separating them. The CDR3 sequence: CASSQEGGWYTEAFF. In DNA form, the CDR3 reads TGTGCCAGCAGCCAAGAGGGGGGATGGTACACTGAAGCTTTCTTT.

This chain links TRBV6-2 or TRBV6-3 with TRBJ2-4; D might be TRBD2 (7 bases). The germline CDR1 and CDR2 sequences are MNHEY and SVGEGT. The V and J ends lost 4 bases and 5 bases respectively, with 18 bases between them. The CDR3 has 16 amino acids. The CDR3 reads CASSSVEGGPQNIQYF. The DNA for the CDR3 is TGTGCCAGCAGTTCGGTTGAGGGGGGGCCTCAAAACATTCAGTACTTC.

Concerning this clone: Other DNA sequences in this specimen translate into the identical CDR3. V gene TRBV20-1 combines with J gene TRBJ1-1; D is ambiguous. V lost 3 bases and J 1 base, leaving 3 bases between the germline ends. The CDR3 contains 11 residues. Germline V gene lookup returns CDR1 DFQATT and CDR2 SNEGSKA (reference sequence). The CDR3 is CSASKNTEAFF. CDR3 coding DNA: TGCAGTGCTAGCAAGAACACTGAAGCTTTCTTT.

DNA for the CDR3: TGTGCCAGCATCTTCATAGGACAGGGGACCACTGAAGCTTTCTTT. Encoded protein: CASIFIGQGTTEAFF. The chain employs TRBV6-5 and TRBJ1-1; 9 bases are shared with TRBD1. The V segment lost 7 bases and the J segment 4 bases; nucleotides outside the gene matches: 10. The CDR3 is 15 residues long. Germline V CDR1 and CDR2: MNHEY, SVGAGI.

The chain recombines TRBV4-2 with TRBJ1-1, with TRBD1 as a possible D gene (5 bases). From germline, CDR1 is LGHNA and CDR2 YNFKEQ. Trimming removed 0 bases from V and 5 bases from J, with 13 bases in between. This CDR3 comprises 15 residues. CDR3 DNA: TGTGCCAGCAGCCAAGAACAGGTGCTACCTACTGAAGCTTTCTTT. This gives the protein CASSQEQVLPTEAFF.

This rearrangement joins TRBV7-9 to TRBJ2-2; 8 bases are shared with TRBD2. This CDR3 has 18 residues. Looked up from germline, CDR1 is SEHNR and CDR2 is FQNEAQ (reference sequence). Germline trimming cut 4 bases from V and 0 bases from J; bases unmatched to any gene: 10. In DNA form, the CDR3 reads TGTGCCAGCAGCTCACCCCGGGGGGGAATTGCGAACACCGGGGAGCTGTTTTTT. The encoded protein is CASSSPRGGIANTGELFF. The full variable domain, with the rest looked up from reference TRBV7-9 and TRBJ2-2, is DTGVSQNPRHKITKRGQNVTFRCDPISEHNRLYWYRQTLGQGPEFLTYFQNEAQLEKSRLLSDRFSAERPKGSFSTLEIQRTEQGDSAMYLCASSSPRGGIANTGELFFGEGSRLTVL.

This chain connects TRBV19 to TRBJ1-3; 8 positions match TRBD1. Germline loops: CDR1 LNHDA, CDR2 SQIVND (reference sequence). V shed 10 bases and J 0 bases; nucleotides not matched to a gene: 11. The CDR3 sequence is 16 residues long. Written as DNA, the CDR3 is TGTGCCACCTGGGACAGGCCTGCCAGCTCTGGAAACACCATATATTTT. It yields the protein CATWDRPASSGNTIYF.

The chain combines TRBV7-9 with TRBJ1-1; 12 bases fit TRBD1. Per the germline V gene, CDR1 is SEHNR and CDR2 is FQNEAQ (reference sequence). The CDR3 consists of 18 residues. After removal of 4 bases from V and 2 bases from J, the junction contained 11 bases not matched to a gene. The CDR3 is CASSSEGTGGRINTEAFF. As DNA, the CDR3 is TGTGCCAGCAGCTCCGAAGGGACAGGGGGCCGGATAAACACTGAAGCTTTCTTT.